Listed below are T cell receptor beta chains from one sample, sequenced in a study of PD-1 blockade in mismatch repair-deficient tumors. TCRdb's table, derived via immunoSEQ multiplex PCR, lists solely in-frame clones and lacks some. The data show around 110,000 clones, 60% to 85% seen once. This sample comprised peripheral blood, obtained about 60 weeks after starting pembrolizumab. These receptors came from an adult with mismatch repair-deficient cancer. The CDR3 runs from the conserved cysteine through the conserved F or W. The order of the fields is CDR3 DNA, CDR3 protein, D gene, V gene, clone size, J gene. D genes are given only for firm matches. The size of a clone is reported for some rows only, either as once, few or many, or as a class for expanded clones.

cdr3_nt: TGTGCCACCTTGAGGGGCGGGGTGAACAATGAGCAGTTCTTC; cdr3_aa: CATLRGGVNNEQFF; d_call: .; v_call: TRBV2; clone_size: .; j_call: TRBJ2-1
cdr3_nt: TGTGCCAGCAGCCCTTCGCGGAGACAGGGGGGAGCAGATACGCAGTATTTT; cdr3_aa: CASSPSRRQGGADTQYF; d_call: TRBD1; v_call: TRBV9; clone_size: .; j_call: TRBJ2-3
cdr3_nt: TGCGCCAGCAGCTTCGGGGGAAGTCAGCCCCAGCATTTT; cdr3_aa: CASSFGGSQPQHF; d_call: .; v_call: TRBV5-1; clone_size: .; j_call: TRBJ1-5
cdr3_nt: TGTGCCAGCAGTTACGACAGGGGGCTAGGCGAGCAGTACTTC; cdr3_aa: CASSYDRGLGEQYF; d_call: TRBD1; v_call: TRBV6-5; clone_size: .; j_call: TRBJ2-7
cdr3_nt: TGTGCCAGCAGTGTAAGGCCAGGCCTTAATCAGCCCCAGCATTTT; cdr3_aa: CASSVRPGLNQPQHF; d_call: .; v_call: TRBV2; clone_size: .; j_call: TRBJ1-5
cdr3_nt: TGCGCCAGCAGATATAGCGGCTCAGATACGCAGTATTTT; cdr3_aa: CASRYSGSDTQYF; d_call: .; v_call: TRBV4-1; clone_size: .; j_call: TRBJ2-3
cdr3_nt: TGTGCCAGCAGTACAACAGGGGGAAGGACTGAAGCTTTCTTT; cdr3_aa: CASSTTGGRTEAFF; d_call: TRBD1; v_call: TRBV6-1; clone_size: .; j_call: TRBJ1-1
cdr3_nt: TGTGCCAGTAGTATGGGGACAGACCCGAATCAGCCCCAGCATTTT; cdr3_aa: CASSMGTDPNQPQHF; d_call: TRBD1; v_call: TRBV19; clone_size: .; j_call: TRBJ1-5
cdr3_nt: TGCGCCAGCAGCCAAACAGGGGCTGGGGCCAACGTCCTGACTTTC; cdr3_aa: CASSQTGAGANVLTF; d_call: TRBD1; v_call: TRBV4-1; clone_size: .; j_call: TRBJ2-6
cdr3_nt: TGTGCCAGCATTACGGACAGGACTGGAAACACCATATATTTT; cdr3_aa: CASITDRTGNTIYF; d_call: TRBD1; v_call: TRBV6-5; clone_size: few; j_call: TRBJ1-3
cdr3_nt: TGTGCCAGCACTGGCGAGTTCCTTCCCTCCTACGAGCAGTACTTC; cdr3_aa: CASTGEFLPSYEQYF; d_call: .; v_call: TRBV6-1; clone_size: .; j_call: TRBJ2-7
cdr3_nt: TGTGCCAGCAGCTTGGGAGGGGGTGAAGGCTACACCTTC; cdr3_aa: CASSLGGGEGYTF; d_call: .; v_call: TRBV5-5; clone_size: .; j_call: TRBJ1-2
cdr3_nt: TGTGCCAGCAGCTTAGCGTTGGGCGTGGGGCAGGGGGACATTCAGTACTTC; cdr3_aa: CASSLALGVGQGDIQYF; d_call: TRBD1; v_call: TRBV7-8; clone_size: few; j_call: TRBJ2-4
cdr3_nt: TGTGCCAGCAGTGAACGCAGGGCAGGGACCCAGTACTTC; cdr3_aa: CASSERRAGTQYF; d_call: .; v_call: TRBV2; clone_size: .; j_call: TRBJ2-5
cdr3_nt: TGTGCCAGCAGCTGGGCCTTAGGCAATGAGCAGTTCTTC; cdr3_aa: CASSWALGNEQFF; d_call: .; v_call: TRBV7-9; clone_size: few; j_call: TRBJ2-1
cdr3_nt: TGTGCCAGCAGTTTTCCGGGACAGCACACTGAAGCTTTCTTT; cdr3_aa: CASSFPGQHTEAFF; d_call: TRBD1; v_call: TRBV6-6; clone_size: .; j_call: TRBJ1-1
cdr3_nt: TGTGCCATCCAAGCGGGAGGGGGCACAGATACGCAGTATTTT; cdr3_aa: CAIQAGGGTDTQYF; d_call: TRBD2; v_call: TRBV7-9; clone_size: .; j_call: TRBJ2-3
cdr3_nt: TGTGCCAGCGCGGGACAGAACATTAACTATGGCTACACCTTC; cdr3_aa: CASAGQNINYGYTF; d_call: TRBD1; v_call: TRBV6-1; clone_size: .; j_call: TRBJ1-2
cdr3_nt: TGCGCCAGCAGCCAAGCACTAGCGGGTGAGCAGTTCTTC; cdr3_aa: CASSQALAGEQFF; d_call: TRBD2; v_call: TRBV4-1; clone_size: .; j_call: TRBJ2-1
cdr3_nt: TGTGCCAGTAGTGGGGGACAGAGAAGCAATCAGCCCCAGCATTTT; cdr3_aa: CASSGGQRSNQPQHF; d_call: TRBD1; v_call: TRBV19; clone_size: .; j_call: TRBJ1-5
cdr3_nt: TGTGCCAGCAGCTCTCGAGACTCGGTGGAGACCCAGTACTTC; cdr3_aa: CASSSRDSVETQYF; d_call: .; v_call: TRBV5-5; clone_size: .; j_call: TRBJ2-5
cdr3_nt: TGTGCCAGCAGCTTGGGGGGGGCAGAAGAGACCCAGTACTTC; cdr3_aa: CASSLGGAEETQYF; d_call: .; v_call: TRBV5-6; clone_size: .; j_call: TRBJ2-5
cdr3_nt: TGTGCCAGCAGCTTAGCCTCCTTGGGTGAGCAGTTCTTC; cdr3_aa: CASSLASLGEQFF; d_call: .; v_call: TRBV7-2; clone_size: .; j_call: TRBJ2-1
cdr3_nt: TGTGCCAGCAGCCTCAATTCTCCGGGACTAGCGGGACTAGGGGAGCTGTTTTTT; cdr3_aa: CASSLNSPGLAGLGELFF; d_call: TRBD2; v_call: TRBV7-8; clone_size: .; j_call: TRBJ2-2
cdr3_nt: TGTGCCAGCAGCCATTCTGGGACAGGCAATGAGCAGTTCTTC; cdr3_aa: CASSHSGTGNEQFF; d_call: TRBD1; v_call: TRBV7-8; clone_size: .; j_call: TRBJ2-1
cdr3_nt: TGTGCCAGCAGCCTAGCGCGGCAGACCTACGAGCAGTACTTC; cdr3_aa: CASSLARQTYEQYF; d_call: .; v_call: TRBV7-9; clone_size: .; j_call: TRBJ2-7
cdr3_nt: TGTGCCACCAGCAGAGATAACTACTCTGGAAACACCATATATTTT; cdr3_aa: CATSRDNYSGNTIYF; d_call: .; v_call: TRBV15; clone_size: .; j_call: TRBJ1-3